This T cell receptor beta chain was identified in a study of T-cell memory formation after mild COVID-19. The CDR3 spans 17 residues. V was clipped by 2 bases and J by 7 bases; unmatched bases: 12. CDR1 is MNHEY and CDR2 is SVGEGT in the germline V gene. This clonotype has only a few counts. From the 5' RACE reads, TCRdb called clonotypes with MiXCR, one entry per CDR3 protein. Of roughly 260,000 distinct CDR3 sequences in the sample, 15% to 20% were seen once. This clonotype originated in a man aged 18 to 29 who had mild COVID-19 (a few samples of this study predate the infection). Cell type and time point are not known. Sequencing was performed on PBMCs or a T cell subset sorted from them (not recorded which). The chain joins TRBV6-2 or TRBV6-3 to TRBJ2-1; 9 nucleotides align to TRBD1. CDR3 nucleotide sequence: TGTGCCAGCAGTTACCAAATCGGGACAGGGTCCGGGAATGAGCAGTTCTTC. This gives the protein CASSYQIGTGSGNEQFF.